Listed here is a single TCR beta chain. Antigen specificity is unknown. The sample comes from a study of vaccination and CD4 T cells after COVID-19. Study overall: Timing of post-vaccine sample collection was a median approximately 79 days after dose two, with a range of 14 to 241.

The sample's treatment: approximately 11-day PBMC culture with coronavirus spike peptide pools or control peptides (ViraFEST assay). The ViraFEST method relied on peptide pools to expand antigen-specific T cells, followed by TCR sequencing. An Oncomine TCR Beta short-read assay was used to sequence the DNA from cultured CD4+ T cells. The source of extracted genomic DNA was cultured CD4+ T cells. Each CDR3 protein is one row after TCRdb ran MiXCR on the PCR reads. The sample has about 20,000 distinct CDR3 sequences, about 40% seen once; the top ten hold about 27%. V was pared by 0 bases and J by 8 bases, with 11 bases between. The CDR3 runs 14 residues. Looked up from germline, CDR1 is LGHDT and CDR2 is YNNKEL (reference sequence).

The source of this sequence is a human donor who had recovered from COVID-19. The sequencing here drew on CD4+ T cells from blood, cultured in vitro, taken before SARS-CoV-2 vaccination. The rearrangement uses TRBV3-1 and TRBJ2-1; perhaps TRBD2 as D (5 bases). The CDR3 sequence is CASSQEGSVDEQFF. The CDR3 DNA follows: TGTGCCAGCAGCCAAGAAGGGAGCGTGGATGAGCAGTTCTTC.